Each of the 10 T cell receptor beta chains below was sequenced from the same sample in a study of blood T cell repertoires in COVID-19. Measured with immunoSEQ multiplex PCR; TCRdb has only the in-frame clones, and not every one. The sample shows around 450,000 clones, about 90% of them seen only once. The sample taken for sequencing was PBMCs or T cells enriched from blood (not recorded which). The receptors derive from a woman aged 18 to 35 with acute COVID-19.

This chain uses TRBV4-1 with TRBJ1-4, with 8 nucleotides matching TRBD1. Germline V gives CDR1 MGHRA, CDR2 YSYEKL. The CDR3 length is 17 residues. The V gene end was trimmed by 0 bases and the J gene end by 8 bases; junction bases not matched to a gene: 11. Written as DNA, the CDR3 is TGCGCCAGCAGCCAAGAAGGTCAGGGGGCCACGAGGGAAAAACTGTTTTTT. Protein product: CASSQEGQGATREKLFF.

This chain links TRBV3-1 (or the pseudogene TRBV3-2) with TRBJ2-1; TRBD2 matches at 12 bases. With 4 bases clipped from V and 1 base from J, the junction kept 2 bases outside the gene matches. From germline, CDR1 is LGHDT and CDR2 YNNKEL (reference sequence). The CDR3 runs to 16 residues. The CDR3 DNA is TGTGCCAGCAGCCGACTAGCGGGGGTGTCCTACAATGAGCAGTTCTTC. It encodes CASSRLAGVSYNEQFF.

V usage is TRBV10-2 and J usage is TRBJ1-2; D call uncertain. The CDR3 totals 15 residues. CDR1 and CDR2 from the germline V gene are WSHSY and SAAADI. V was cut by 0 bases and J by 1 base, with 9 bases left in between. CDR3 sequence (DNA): TGCGCCAGCAGTGAGTCGTTCAGGTTTAACTATGGCTACACCTTC. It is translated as CASSESFRFNYGYTF.

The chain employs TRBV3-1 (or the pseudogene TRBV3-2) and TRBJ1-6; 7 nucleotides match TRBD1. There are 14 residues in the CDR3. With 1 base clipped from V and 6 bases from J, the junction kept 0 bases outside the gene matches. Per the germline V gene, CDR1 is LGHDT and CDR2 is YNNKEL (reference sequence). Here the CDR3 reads CASSQGDSNSPLHF. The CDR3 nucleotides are TGTGCCAGCAGCCAAGGGGACAGTAATTCACCCCTCCACTTT.

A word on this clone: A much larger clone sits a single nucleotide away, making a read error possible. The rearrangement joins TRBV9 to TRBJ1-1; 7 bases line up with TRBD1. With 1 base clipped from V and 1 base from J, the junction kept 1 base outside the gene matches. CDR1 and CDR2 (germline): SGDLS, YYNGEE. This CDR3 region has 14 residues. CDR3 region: CASSVRTGNTEAFF. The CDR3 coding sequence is TGTGCCAGCAGCGTAAGGACAGGGAACACTGAAGCTTTCTTT.

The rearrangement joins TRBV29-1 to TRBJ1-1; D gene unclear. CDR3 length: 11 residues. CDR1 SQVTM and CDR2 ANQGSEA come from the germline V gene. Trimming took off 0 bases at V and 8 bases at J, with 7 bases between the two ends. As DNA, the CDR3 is TGCAGCGTTGAAGAAGGGAGAGAAGCTTTCTTT. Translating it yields CSVEEGREAFF.

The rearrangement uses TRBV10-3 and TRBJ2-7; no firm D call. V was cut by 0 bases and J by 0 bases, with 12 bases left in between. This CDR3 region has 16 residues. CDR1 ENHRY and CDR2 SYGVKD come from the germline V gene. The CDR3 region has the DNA TGTGCCATCAGTGAGTCTGAGCAGAGGAGCTCCTACGAGCAGTACTTC. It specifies CAISESEQRSSYEQYF.

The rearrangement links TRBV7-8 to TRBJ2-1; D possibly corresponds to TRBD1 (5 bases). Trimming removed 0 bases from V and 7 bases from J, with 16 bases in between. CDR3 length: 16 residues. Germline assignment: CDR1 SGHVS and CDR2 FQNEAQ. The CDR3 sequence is CASSLAFGQGKNEQFF. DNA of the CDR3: TGTGCCAGCAGCTTAGCGTTCGGGCAGGGAAAGAATGAGCAGTTCTTC.

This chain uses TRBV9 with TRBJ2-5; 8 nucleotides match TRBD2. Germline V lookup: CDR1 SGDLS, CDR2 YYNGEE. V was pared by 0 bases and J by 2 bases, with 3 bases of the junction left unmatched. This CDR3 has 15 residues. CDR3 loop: CASSVEGGGQETQYF. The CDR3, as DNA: TGTGCCAGCAGCGTAGAAGGCGGGGGGCAAGAGACCCAGTACTTC.

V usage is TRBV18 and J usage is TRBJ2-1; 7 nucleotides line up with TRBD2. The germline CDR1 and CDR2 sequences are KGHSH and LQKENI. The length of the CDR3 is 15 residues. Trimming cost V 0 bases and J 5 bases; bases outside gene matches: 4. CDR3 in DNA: TGTGCCAGCTCACCACCCGCACTAGCGAACAATGAGCAGTTCTTC. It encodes CASSPPALANNEQFF.